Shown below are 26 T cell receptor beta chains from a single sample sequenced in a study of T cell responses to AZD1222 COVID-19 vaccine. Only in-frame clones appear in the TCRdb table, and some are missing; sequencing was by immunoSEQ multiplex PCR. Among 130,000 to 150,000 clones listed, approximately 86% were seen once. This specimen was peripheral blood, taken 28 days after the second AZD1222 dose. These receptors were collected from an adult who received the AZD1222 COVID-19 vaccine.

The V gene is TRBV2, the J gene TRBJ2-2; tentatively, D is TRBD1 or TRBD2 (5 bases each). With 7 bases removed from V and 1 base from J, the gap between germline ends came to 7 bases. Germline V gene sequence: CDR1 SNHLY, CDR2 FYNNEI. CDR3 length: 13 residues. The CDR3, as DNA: TGTGCCAGCACGGGGCGGAACACCGGGGAGCTGTTTTTT. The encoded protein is CASTGRNTGELFF.

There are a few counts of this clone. CDR3 protein: CAWSIGAYSNQPQHF. The CDR3 nucleotides read TGTGCCTGGAGTATCGGAGCATATAGCAATCAGCCCCAGCATTTT. The chain links TRBV30 to TRBJ1-5; D unresolved. V was pared by 2 bases and J by 0 bases, with 11 bases between. The V gene's germline CDR1 is GTSNPN and CDR2 SVGIG (reference sequence). The CDR3 covers 15 residues.

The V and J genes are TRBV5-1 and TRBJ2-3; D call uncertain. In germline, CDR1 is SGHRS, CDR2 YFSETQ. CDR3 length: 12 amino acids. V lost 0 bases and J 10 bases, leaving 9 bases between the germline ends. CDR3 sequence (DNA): TGCGCCAGCAGCTTGGACCAGATTCCGCAGTATTTT. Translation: CASSLDQIPQYF.

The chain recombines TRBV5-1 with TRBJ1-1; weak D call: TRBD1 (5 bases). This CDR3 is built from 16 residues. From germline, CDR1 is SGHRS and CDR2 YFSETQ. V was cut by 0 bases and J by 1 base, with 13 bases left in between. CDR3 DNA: TGCGCCAGCAGCTTGGGGGGGTCTTTTTCGAACACTGAAGCTTTCTTT. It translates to CASSLGGSFSNTEAFF.

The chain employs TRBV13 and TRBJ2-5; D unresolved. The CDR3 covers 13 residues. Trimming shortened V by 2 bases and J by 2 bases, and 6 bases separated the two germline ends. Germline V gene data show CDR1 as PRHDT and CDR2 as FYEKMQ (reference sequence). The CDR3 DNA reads TGTGCCAGCAGCTTAAAGGGTCAAGAGACCCAGTACTTC. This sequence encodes CASSLKGQETQYF.

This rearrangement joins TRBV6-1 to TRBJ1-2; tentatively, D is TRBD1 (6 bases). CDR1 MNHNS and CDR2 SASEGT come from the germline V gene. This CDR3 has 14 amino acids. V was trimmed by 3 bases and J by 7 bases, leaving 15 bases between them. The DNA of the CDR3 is TGTGCCAGCAGTGACGTAGCACAGGGTTTTGGCTACACCTTC. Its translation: CASSDVAQGFGYTF.

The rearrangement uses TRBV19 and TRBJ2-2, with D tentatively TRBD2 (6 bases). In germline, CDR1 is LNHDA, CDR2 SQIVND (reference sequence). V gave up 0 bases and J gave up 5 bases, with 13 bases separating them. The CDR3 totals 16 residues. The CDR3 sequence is CASSIDGGGRTGELFF. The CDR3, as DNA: TGTGCCAGTAGTATAGATGGCGGAGGGAGGACCGGGGAGCTGTTTTTT.

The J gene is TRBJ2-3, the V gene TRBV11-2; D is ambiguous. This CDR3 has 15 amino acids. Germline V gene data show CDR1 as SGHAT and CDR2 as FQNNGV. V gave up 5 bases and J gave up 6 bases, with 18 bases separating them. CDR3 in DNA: TGTGCCAGCAGCCCTGGCCCAACCCACTCGGATACGCAGTATTTT. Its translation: CASSPGPTHSDTQYF.

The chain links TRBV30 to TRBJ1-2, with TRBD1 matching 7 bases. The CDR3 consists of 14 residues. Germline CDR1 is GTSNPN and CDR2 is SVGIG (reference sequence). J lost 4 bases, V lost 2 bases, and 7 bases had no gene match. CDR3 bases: TGTGCCTGGAGTCCTAGGGGGCGCGGCTATGGCTACACCTTC. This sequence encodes CAWSPRGRGYGYTF.

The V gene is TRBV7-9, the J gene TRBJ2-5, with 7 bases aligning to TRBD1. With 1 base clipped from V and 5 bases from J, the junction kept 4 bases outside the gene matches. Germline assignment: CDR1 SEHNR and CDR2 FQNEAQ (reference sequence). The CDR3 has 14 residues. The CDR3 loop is CASSLDRRGETQYF. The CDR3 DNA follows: TGTGCCAGCAGCTTAGATCGCAGGGGGGAGACCCAGTACTTC. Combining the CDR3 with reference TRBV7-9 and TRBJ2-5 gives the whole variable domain DTGVSQNPRHKITKRGQNVTFRCDPISEHNRLYWYRQTLGQGPEFLTYFQNEAQLEKSRLLSDRFSAERPKGSFSTLEIQRTEQGDSAMYLCASSLDRRGETQYFGPGTRLLVL.

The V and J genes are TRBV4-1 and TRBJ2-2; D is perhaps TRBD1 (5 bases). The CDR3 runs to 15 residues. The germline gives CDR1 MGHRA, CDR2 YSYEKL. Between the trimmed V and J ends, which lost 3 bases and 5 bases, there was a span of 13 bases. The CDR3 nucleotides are TGCGCCAGCAGCCACCCCAGGGCAAAAACCGGGGAGCTGTTTTTT. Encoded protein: CASSHPRAKTGELFF.

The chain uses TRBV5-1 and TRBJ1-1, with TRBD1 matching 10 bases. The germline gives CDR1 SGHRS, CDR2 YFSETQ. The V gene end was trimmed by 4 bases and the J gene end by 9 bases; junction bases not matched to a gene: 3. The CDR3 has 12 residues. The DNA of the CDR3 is TGCGCCAGCAGCCCGGACAGGGGGAAAGCTTTCTTT. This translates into CASSPDRGKAFF.

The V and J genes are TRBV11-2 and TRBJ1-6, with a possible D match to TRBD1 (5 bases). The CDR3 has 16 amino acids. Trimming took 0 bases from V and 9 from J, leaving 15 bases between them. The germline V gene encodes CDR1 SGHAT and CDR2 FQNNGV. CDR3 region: CASSLDLSGLGSPLHF. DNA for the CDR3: TGTGCCAGCAGCTTAGATCTGTCGGGGCTCGGTTCACCCCTCCACTTT.

The CDR3 DNA is TGTGCCAGCAGTTTGTTTAGGGCATCTGGAAACACCATATATTTT. Translation gives CASSLFRASGNTIYF. This chain connects TRBV28 to TRBJ1-3; D is uncertain. Trimming removed 3 bases from V and 1 base from J, with 10 bases in between. Germline V gene sequence: CDR1 MDHEN, CDR2 SYDVKM. This CDR3 comprises 15 residues. The variable domain in full, completed from reference TRBV28 and TRBJ1-3, reads DVKVTQSSRYLVKRTGEKVFLECVQDMDHENMFWYRQDPGLGLRLIYFSYDVKMKEKGDIPEGYSVSREKKERFSLILESASTNQTSMYLCASSLFRASGNTIYFGEGSWLTVV.

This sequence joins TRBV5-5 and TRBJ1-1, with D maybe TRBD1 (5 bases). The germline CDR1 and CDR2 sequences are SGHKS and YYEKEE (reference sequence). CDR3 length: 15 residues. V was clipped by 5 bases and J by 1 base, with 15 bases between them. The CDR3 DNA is TGTGCCAGCAGTTGGGGACGGGCGTCGAACACTGAAGCTTTCTTT. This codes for CASSWGRASNTEAFF.

The DNA of the CDR3 is TGTGCCAGCAGCTTAGGGGGGGATGGGTCCTACGAGCAGTACTTC. This encodes CASSLGGDGSYEQYF. J is TRBJ2-7 and V is TRBV7-6; TRBD2 might be the D (6 bases). V lost 1 base and J 1 base, leaving 11 bases between the germline ends. This CDR3 has 15 amino acids. From germline, CDR1 is SGHVS and CDR2 FNYEAQ.

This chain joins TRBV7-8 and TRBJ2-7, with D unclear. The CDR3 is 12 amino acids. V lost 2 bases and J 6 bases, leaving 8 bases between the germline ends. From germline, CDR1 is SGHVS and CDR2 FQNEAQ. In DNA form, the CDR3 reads TGTGCCAGCAGCTTACTAGGAACCGAGCAGTACTTC. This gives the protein CASSLLGTEQYF. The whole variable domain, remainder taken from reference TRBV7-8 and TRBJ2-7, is GAGVSQSPRYKVAKRGQDVALRCDPISGHVSLFWYQQALGQGPEFLTYFQNEAQLDKSGLPSDRFFAERPEGSVSTLKIQRTQQEDSAVYLCASSLLGTEQYFGPGTRLTVT.

The CDR3 sequence is CAISLAGAQETQYF. The CDR3, as DNA: TGTGCCATCAGTTTAGCGGGAGCACAAGAGACCCAGTACTTC. The chain carries TRBV10-3 and TRBJ2-5; 9 bases fit TRBD2. The length of the CDR3 is 14 residues. Germline V gene sequence: CDR1 ENHRY, CDR2 SYGVKD. V lost 5 bases, J lost 2 bases, and 3 bases stayed unmatched.

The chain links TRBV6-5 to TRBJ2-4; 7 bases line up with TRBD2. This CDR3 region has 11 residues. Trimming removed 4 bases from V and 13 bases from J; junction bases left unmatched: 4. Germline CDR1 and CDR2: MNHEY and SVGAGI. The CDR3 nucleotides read TGTGCCAGCAGTTTGGGGGGGGAGCAGTACTTC. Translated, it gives CASSLGGEQYF.

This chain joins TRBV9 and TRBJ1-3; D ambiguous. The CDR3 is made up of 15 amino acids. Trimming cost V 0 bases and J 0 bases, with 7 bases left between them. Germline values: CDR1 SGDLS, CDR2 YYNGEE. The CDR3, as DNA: TGTGCCAGCAGCGTAGTAGGTCTCTCTGGAAACACCATATATTTT. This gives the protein CASSVVGLSGNTIYF.

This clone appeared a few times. In DNA, the CDR3 is TGTGCCAGCAGCACTAAATCCGGGACGCCGTGCGAGACCCAGTACTTC. Residues: CASSTKSGTPCETQYF. This sequence joins TRBV21-1 and TRBJ2-5. TRBV21-1 is designated a pseudogene. The CDR3 is 16 residues long.

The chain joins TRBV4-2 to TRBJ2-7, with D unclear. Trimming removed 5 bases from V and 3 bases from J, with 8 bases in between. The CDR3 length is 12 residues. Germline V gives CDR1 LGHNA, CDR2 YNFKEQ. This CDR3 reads CASSFDGYEQYF. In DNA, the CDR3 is TGTGCCAGCAGCTTCGACGGCTACGAGCAGTACTTC.

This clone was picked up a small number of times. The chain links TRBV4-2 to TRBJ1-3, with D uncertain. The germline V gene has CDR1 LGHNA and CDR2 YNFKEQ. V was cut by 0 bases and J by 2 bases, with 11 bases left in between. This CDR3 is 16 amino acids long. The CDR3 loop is CASSQDVSGPGNTIYF. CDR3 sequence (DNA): TGTGCCAGCAGCCAAGATGTATCCGGGCCTGGAAACACCATATATTTT.

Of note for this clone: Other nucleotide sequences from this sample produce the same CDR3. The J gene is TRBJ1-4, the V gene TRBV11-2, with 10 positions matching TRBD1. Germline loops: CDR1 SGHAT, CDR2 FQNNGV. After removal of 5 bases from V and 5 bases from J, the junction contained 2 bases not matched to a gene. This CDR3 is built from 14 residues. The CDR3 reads CASSLGQGNEKLFF. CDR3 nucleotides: TGTGCCAGCAGCCTGGGACAGGGGAATGAAAAACTGTTTTTT.

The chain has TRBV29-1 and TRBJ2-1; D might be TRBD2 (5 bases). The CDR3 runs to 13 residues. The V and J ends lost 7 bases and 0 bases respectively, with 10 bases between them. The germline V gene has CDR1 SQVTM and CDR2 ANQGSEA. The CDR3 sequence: CSGLAPSYNEQFF. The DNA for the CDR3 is TGCAGCGGGCTAGCCCCCTCCTACAATGAGCAGTTCTTC.

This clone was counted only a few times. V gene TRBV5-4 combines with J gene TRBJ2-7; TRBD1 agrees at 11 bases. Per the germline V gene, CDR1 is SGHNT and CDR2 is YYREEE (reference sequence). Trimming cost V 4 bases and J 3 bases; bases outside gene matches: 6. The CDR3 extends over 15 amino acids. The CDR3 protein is CASSRGQGADYEQYF. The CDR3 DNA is TGTGCCAGCAGCCGCGGACAGGGGGCGGACTACGAGCAGTACTTC. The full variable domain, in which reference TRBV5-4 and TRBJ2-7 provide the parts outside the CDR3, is ETGVTQSPTHLIKTRGQQVTLRCSSQSGHNTVSWYQQALGQGPQFIFQYYREEENGRGNFPPRFSGLQFPNYSSELNVNALELDDSALYLCASSRGQGADYEQYFGPGTRLTVT.